Listed below are T cell receptor beta chains from one sample, sequenced in a study of graft-versus-host responses after intestinal transplantation. These receptors lack a known antigen. Some clones are missing from TCRdb's copy, which holds only in-frame ones; the method was immunoSEQ multiplex PCR. The data contain roughly 92,000 clones, less than 90% of them singletons. The sequences come from unstimulated CD4+ T cells sorted from spleen or lymph node cells, collected before transplant. The origin of the receptors is a human donor who was the organ donor for an intestinal transplant. Both conserved end residues are part of each CDR3. A D gene is named only where the DNA matches it firmly. Only some rows state a clone size, as once, few, many or a class for expanded clones.

14	NA	TRBJ2-5	TRBD1	TRBV7-3	TGTGCCAGCAGCCCTGACAGGGACGGGGAGACCCAGTACTTC	CASSPDRDGETQYF
15	NA	TRBJ2-1	TRBD1	TRBV9	TGTGCCAGCAGCGTAGGGACAGGGGGCTGGAATGAGCAGTTCTTC	CASSVGTGGWNEQFF
14	NA	TRBJ2-5	NA	TRBV2	TGTGCCAGCACTCAGACAAATTACCAAGAGACCCAGTACTTC	CASTQTNYQETQYF
16	NA	TRBJ2-3	NA	TRBV7-2	TGTGCCAGCTCGACCGTGGCGACAGTAGCCACAGATACGCAGTATTTT	CASSTVATVATDTQYF
14	NA	TRBJ2-3	NA	TRBV29-1	TGCAGCGTTGCCGCTAGAAGGCGCACAGATACGCAGTATTTT	CSVAARRRTDTQYF
12	NA	TRBJ2-7	NA	TRBV29-1	TGCAGCGTGAGGGACACCCACTACGAGCAGTACTTC	CSVRDTHYEQYF
15	once	TRBJ1-2	NA	TRBV11-2	TGTGCCAGCAGCTTAGATCCCGGCTGGGGGGGTGGCTACACCTTC	CASSLDPGWGGGYTF
15	few	TRBJ2-6	NA	TRBV19	TGTGCCAGTAGTACGGGGAGGGGGGGGGCCAACGTCCTGACTTTC	CASSTGRGGANVLTF
14	NA	TRBJ1-3	NA	TRBV5-4	TGTGCCAGCAGCGCGGGGGGTTCTGGAAACACCATATATTTT	CASSAGGSGNTIYF
15	NA	TRBJ2-7	TRBD1	TRBV4-3	TGCGCCAGCAGCCAACCGGGACAGGGGATTTGGGAGCAGTACTTC	CASSQPGQGIWEQYF
13	NA	TRBJ2-5	NA	TRBV5-4	TGTGCCAGCAGCTTGGGACAACAAGAGACCCAGTACTTC	CASSLGQQETQYF
15	NA	TRBJ2-5	NA	TRBV19	TGTGCCAGTAGTCCGCGCCGGGGTGGGGAAGAGACCCAGTACTTC	CASSPRRGGEETQYF
15	NA	TRBJ1-4	TRBD1	TRBV4-1	TGCGCCAGCAGCCAAGATGGCAGGGGGTCTGAAAAACTGTTTTTT	CASSQDGRGSEKLFF
14	once	TRBJ1-2	TRBD1	TRBV7-2	TGTGCCAGCAGCCGGACAGGGGTCGGCTATGGCTACACCTTC	CASSRTGVGYGYTF
16	NA	TRBJ2-1	NA	TRBV4-2	TGTGCCAGCAGCCAAGGGCGAGGGGGTGTAGAGATTGAGCAGTTCTTC	CASSQGRGGVEIEQFF
16	NA	TRBJ2-2	TRBD2	TRBV27	TGTGCCAGCAGTTTGGCGGCTAGCGGGAACACCGGGGAGCTGTTTTTT	CASSLAASGNTGELFF
15	NA	TRBJ2-7	NA	TRBV7-2	TGTGCCAGCAGCTTATTCCAGGGGTTTAGCTACGAGCAGTACTTC	CASSLFQGFSYEQYF
14	NA	TRBJ2-6	NA	TRBV11-3	TGTGCCAGCAGCGTGGGGCCCGCCCAAGACGTCCTGACTTTC	CASSVGPAQDVLTF
16	NA	TRBJ2-5	NA	TRBV18	TGTGCCAGCTCACCCTTGGGGGGGCCCCGCGGGGCGACCCAGTACTTC	CASSPLGGPRGATQYF
18	NA	TRBJ2-6	TRBD1	TRBV4-1	TGCGCCAGCAGCCCGAGCGGACAGGGGAGCTCTGGGGCCAACGTCCTGACTTTC	CASSPSGQGSSGANVLTF
16	NA	TRBJ1-2	NA	TRBV7-9	TGTGCCAGCAGCCCTCGTTTCCTAGGCTATAACTATGGCTACACCTTC	CASSPRFLGYNYGYTF
16	NA	TRBJ2-3	NA	TRBV7-6	TGTGCCAGCAGTATAGGGGGCGGGGTAAGCACAGATACGCAGTATTTT	CASSIGGGVSTDTQYF
15	NA	TRBJ1-1	TRBD1	TRBV11-3	TGTGCCAGCAGCGCTACCTCGGGACAGGGAGGGGAAACTTTCTTT	CASSATSGQGGETFF
12	few	TRBJ2-7	TRBD2	TRBV6-1	TGTGCCAGCCGGACTAGCAGCTACGAGCAGTACTTC	CASRTSSYEQYF
16	once	TRBJ2-1	NA	TRBV7-9	TGTGCCAGCAGCTTAGTTCCCCAGGGATACTACAATGAGCAGTTCTTC	CASSLVPQGYYNEQFF
15	NA	TRBJ2-7	TRBD2	TRBV28	TGTGCCAGCAGTTTACCCGGACTAGCTGTCTACGAGCAGTACTTC	CASSLPGLAVYEQYF
13	NA	TRBJ1-2	NA	TRBV10-3	TGTGCCATCCCCGGCGGTATGGAGAGCGGCTACACCTTC	CAIPGGMESGYTF
17	NA	TRBJ2-7	NA	TRBV6-4	TGTGCCAGCAGTGACCCCATAAGGACATCCTGCTCCTACGAGCAGTACTTC	CASSDPIRTSCSYEQYF
16	NA	TRBJ2-5	TRBD2	TRBV25-1	TGTGCCAGCAGTTCGGGGAGGGCAGTCTTTCAAGAGACCCAGTACTTC	CASSSGRAVFQETQYF